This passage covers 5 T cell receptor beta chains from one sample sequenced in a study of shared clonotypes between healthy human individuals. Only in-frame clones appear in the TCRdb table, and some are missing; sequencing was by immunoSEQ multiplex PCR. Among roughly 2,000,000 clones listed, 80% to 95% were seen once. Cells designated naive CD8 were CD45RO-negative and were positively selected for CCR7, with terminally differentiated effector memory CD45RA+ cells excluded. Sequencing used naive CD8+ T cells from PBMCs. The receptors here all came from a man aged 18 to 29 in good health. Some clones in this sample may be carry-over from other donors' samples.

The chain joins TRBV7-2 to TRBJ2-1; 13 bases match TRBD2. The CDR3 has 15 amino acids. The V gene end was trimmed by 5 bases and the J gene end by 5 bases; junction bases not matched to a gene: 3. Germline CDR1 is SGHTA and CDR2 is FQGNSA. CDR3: CASSAGLAGNNEQFF. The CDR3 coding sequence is TGTGCCAGCAGCGCGGGACTAGCGGGAAACAATGAGCAGTTCTTC.

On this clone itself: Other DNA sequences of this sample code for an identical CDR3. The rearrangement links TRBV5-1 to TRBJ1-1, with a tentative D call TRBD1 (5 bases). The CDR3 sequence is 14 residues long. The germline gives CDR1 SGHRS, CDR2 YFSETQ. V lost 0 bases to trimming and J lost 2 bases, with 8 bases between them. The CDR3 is CASSLAGPNTEAFF. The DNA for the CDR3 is TGCGCCAGCAGCTTGGCGGGACCAAACACTGAAGCTTTCTTT.

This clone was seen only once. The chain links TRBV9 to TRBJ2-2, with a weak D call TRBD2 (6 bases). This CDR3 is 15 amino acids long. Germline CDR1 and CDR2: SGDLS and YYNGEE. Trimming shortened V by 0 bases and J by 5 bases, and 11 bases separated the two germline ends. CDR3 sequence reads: CASSVGWGRTGELFF. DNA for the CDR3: TGTGCCAGCAGCGTAGGCTGGGGGAGGACCGGGGAGCTGTTTTTT. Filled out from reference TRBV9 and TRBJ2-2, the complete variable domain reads DSGVTQTPKHLITATGQRVTLRCSPRSGDLSVYWYQQSLDQGLQFLIQYYNGEERAKGNILERFSAQQFPDLHSELNLSSLELGDSALYFCASSVGWGRTGELFFGEGSRLTVL.

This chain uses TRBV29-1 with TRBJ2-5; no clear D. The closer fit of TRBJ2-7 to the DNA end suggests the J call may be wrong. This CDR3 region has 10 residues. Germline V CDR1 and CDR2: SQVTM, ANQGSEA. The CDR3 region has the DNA TGCAGCGTGACGACCTACGAGCAGTACTTC. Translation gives CSVTTYEQYF.

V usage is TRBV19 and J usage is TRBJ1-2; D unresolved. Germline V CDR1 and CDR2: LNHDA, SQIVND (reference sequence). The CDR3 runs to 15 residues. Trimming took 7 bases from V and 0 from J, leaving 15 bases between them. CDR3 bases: TGTGCCAGTACCACATTCTCAGCTGCTAACTATGGCTACACCTTC. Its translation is CASTTFSAANYGYTF.